The 29 T cell receptor beta chains reported below all come from one sample, sequenced in a study of shared clonotypes between healthy human individuals (dated by TCRdb to the early 2020s). Library construction relied on the immunoSEQ multiplex PCR assay. The clones in this table, taken by TCRdb from immuneACCESS, are in-frame only. Not every clone is retained; where verified, under half of the shortfall comes from an unresolved V gene, and the cause of the rest is unknown. The sample table lists roughly 2.5 million clones, more than 80% of them with a count of one. The ten most abundant clones make up about 0.13% of the sample. Sequenced input: naive CD4+ T cells sorted from blood. The cell subset or site label, as the study defines it: CD45RA+ positively selected. The receptors here all came from a man between 18 and 29 years old in good health.

The count of this clone is one. The genes are TRBV12-5 and TRBJ1-3; D uncertain. Trimming cost V 1 base and J 4 bases, with 5 bases left between them. The CDR3 totals 13 residues. Germline CDR1 and CDR2: LGHNT and FRNRAP. CDR3 bases: TGTGCTAGTGGTTTGGAGGAGGGAAACACCATATATTTT. Translated: CASGLEEGNTIYF.

The chain employs TRBV21-1 and TRBJ1-5. TRBV21-1 is described as a pseudogene. This CDR3 region has 17 residues. This chain's CDR3 is CASSKVGGRHSNQPQHF. As DNA, the CDR3 is TGTGCCAGCAGCAAAGTGGGGGGCAGACATAGCAATCAGCCCCAGCATTTT.

The chain has TRBV7-2 and TRBJ2-2, with TRBD2 matching 10 bases. The V segment lost 2 bases and the J segment 5 bases; nucleotides outside the gene matches: 8. Germline V lookup: CDR1 SGHTA, CDR2 FQGNSA. The CDR3 spans 17 residues. The CDR3 sequence is CASSLSGGLARTGELFF. CDR3 nucleotides: TGTGCCAGCAGCTTAAGTGGGGGACTAGCGAGAACCGGGGAGCTGTTTTTT.

The rearrangement uses TRBV5-1 and TRBJ2-3; TRBD1 might be the D (6 bases). The germline V gene encodes CDR1 SGHRS and CDR2 YFSETQ. The CDR3 runs 15 residues. Trimming left V 1 base short and J 2 bases short, with 11 bases between. This chain's CDR3 is CASSLQGIHTDTQYF. The CDR3 DNA is TGCGCCAGCAGCTTGCAGGGGATCCACACAGATACGCAGTATTTT.

The chain is built from TRBV27 and TRBJ2-2; the D gene is possibly TRBD2 (6 bases). Germline V gene data show CDR1 as MNHEY and CDR2 as SMNVEV (reference sequence). The ends were cut back, 7 bases at V and 1 base at J, with 13 bases in the middle. This CDR3 is 15 amino acids long. CDR3 bases: TGTGCCAGCATGTCGGGACTGAGGAACACCGGGGAGCTGTTTTTT. It yields the protein CASMSGLRNTGELFF.

Concerning this clone: The sample contains more than one DNA sequence encoding this CDR3. CDR3 region: CSVDPGSNYGYTF. CDR3 sequence (DNA): TGCAGCGTGGACCCAGGGTCTAACTATGGCTACACCTTC. The rearrangement links TRBV29-1 to TRBJ1-2, with D tentatively TRBD1 (5 bases). Trimming stripped 6 bases from V and 0 bases from J, with 11 bases between. This CDR3 comprises 13 residues. From germline, CDR1 is SQVTM and CDR2 ANQGSEA. Filled out from reference TRBV29-1 and TRBJ1-2, the complete variable domain reads SAVISQKPSRDICQRGTSLTIQCQVDSQVTMMFWYRQQPGQSLTLIATANQGSEATYESGFVIDKFPISRPNLTFSTLTVSNMSPEDSSIYLCSVDPGSNYGYTFGSGTRLTVV.

CDR3 in DNA: TGTGCCAGCAGTCGAACCATGGGCATGAACACTGAAGCTTTCTTT. Its protein product is CASSRTMGMNTEAFF. This chain links TRBV2 with TRBJ1-1; D gene unclear. Between the trimmed V and J ends, which lost 5 bases and 0 bases, there was a span of 13 bases. Germline-derived CDR1 and CDR2 are SNHLY and FYNNEI. The length of the CDR3 is 15 residues.

The chain has TRBV28 and TRBJ1-5, with D unresolved. The CDR3 has 12 residues. Trimming stripped 4 bases from V and 8 bases from J, with 9 bases between. Germline loops: CDR1 MDHEN, CDR2 SYDVKM. The CDR3 is CASSSPVKPQHF. CDR3 DNA: TGTGCCAGCAGTTCCCCGGTGAAGCCCCAGCATTTT.

This chain joins TRBV25-1 and TRBJ2-7; the D is unclear. The V and J ends lost 4 bases and 2 bases respectively, with 6 bases between them. The CDR3 totals 12 residues. Germline V gene sequence: CDR1 MGHDK, CDR2 SYGVNS. The CDR3: CASSGPAYEQYF. The CDR3 DNA sequence: TGTGCCAGCAGTGGACCAGCCTACGAGCAGTACTTC.

As DNA, the CDR3 is TGCAGCGTTGAAAAACAAAACCGAAACACCATATATTTT. Its protein product is CSVEKQNRNTIYF. V usage is TRBV29-1 and J usage is TRBJ1-3; no clear D gene. Per germline, CDR1 SQVTM and CDR2 ANQGSEA. The germline V and J ends were trimmed by 2 bases and 5 bases, with 10 bases remaining between them. The length of the CDR3 is 13 residues.

This clone was counted once. V is TRBV9 and J is TRBJ2-1, with unresolved D. The CDR3 has 17 residues. Deletions cut 0 bases from V and 0 bases from J, with 13 bases between. Germline CDR1 reads SGDLS; CDR2 reads YYNGEE. The CDR3 region is CASSVVGGWSSYNEQFF. In DNA form, the CDR3 reads TGTGCCAGCAGCGTAGTAGGTGGGTGGAGCTCCTACAATGAGCAGTTCTTC.

This clone was detected only once. The chain has TRBV6-1 and TRBJ2-7; maybe TRBD1 (5 bases). CDR1 MNHNS and CDR2 SASEGT come from the germline V gene. The CDR3 is 15 amino acids. V was pared by 4 bases and J by 2 bases, with 15 bases between. The CDR3 region is CASSGPMTVTYEQYF. The CDR3 region has the DNA TGTGCCAGCAGTGGACCCATGACAGTTACCTACGAGCAGTACTTC.

A remark on this clone: The identical CDR3 is also encoded by other nucleotide sequences in the sample. The genes are TRBV6-1 and TRBJ2-3; 7 bases align to TRBD2. The CDR3 contains 15 residues. With V trimmed by 0 bases and J by 2 bases, 2 bases remained unmatched. The germline gives CDR1 MNHNS, CDR2 SASEGT. The CDR3 spells CASSEAGGTTDTQYF. The DNA of the CDR3 is TGTGCCAGCAGTGAAGCGGGGGGGACCACAGATACGCAGTATTTT.

The rearrangement links TRBV6-5 to TRBJ1-5, with 8 bases aligning to TRBD1. Trimming removed 2 bases from V and 4 bases from J; junction bases left unmatched: 4. The CDR3 spans 15 residues. Germline V gives CDR1 MNHEY, CDR2 SVGAGI. CDR3 sequence (DNA): TGTGCCAGCAGTTACAACAGGGGGGAGAATCAGCCCCAGCATTTT. This sequence encodes CASSYNRGENQPQHF.

This chain uses TRBV7-9 with TRBJ1-5; possibly TRBD1 for D (6 bases). CDR3 length equals 16 residues. Germline lookup yields CDR1 SEHNR and CDR2 FQNEAQ (reference sequence). The germline V and J ends were trimmed by 4 bases and 5 bases, with 18 bases remaining between them. The CDR3 nucleotides are TGTGCCAGCAGCTCCTCGCGGGGGGCGCACTATCAGCCCCAGCATTTT. Translated, it gives CASSSSRGAHYQPQHF.

On this clone: At the DNA level, this CDR3 is encoded by other sequences in the same sample as well. V and J are TRBV6-6 and TRBJ2-7; tentative D call: TRBD2 (6 bases). The CDR3 is 15 amino acids. V lost 0 bases and J lost 2, with 11 bases in between. Germline CDR1 and CDR2: MNHNY and SVGAGI (reference sequence). The DNA of the CDR3 is TGTGCCAGCAGTTACTCGAGTAGCGGACCCTACGAGCAGTACTTC. Translation gives CASSYSSSGPYEQYF.

This chain connects TRBV5-4 to TRBJ1-6, with a weak D call TRBD1 (5 bases). V lost 5 bases, J lost 12 bases, and 18 bases lay in between. CDR3 length equals 14 residues. The germline gives CDR1 SGHNT, CDR2 YYREEE (reference sequence). CDR3 sequence reads: CASRMSRGRGPLHF. In DNA form, the CDR3 reads TGTGCCAGCAGAATGTCCCGCGGGAGGGGACCCCTCCACTTT.

The chain uses TRBV28 and TRBJ1-5, with no clear D. Germline V gene data show CDR1 as MDHEN and CDR2 as SYDVKM. This CDR3 has 15 amino acids. Between the trimmed V and J ends, which lost 0 bases and 6 bases, there was a span of 12 bases. CDR3 bases: TGTGCCAGCAGTTTATGGAACGCCCAGGCTCAGCCCCAGCATTTT. This encodes CASSLWNAQAQPQHF. Combining the CDR3 with reference TRBV28 and TRBJ1-5 gives the whole variable domain DVKVTQSSRYLVKRTGEKVFLECVQDMDHENMFWYRQDPGLGLRLIYFSYDVKMKEKGDIPEGYSVSREKKERFSLILESASTNQTSMYLCASSLWNAQAQPQHFGDGTRLSIL.

The chain carries TRBV2 and TRBJ2-1; a possible D gene is TRBD2 (6 bases). Per germline, CDR1 SNHLY and CDR2 FYNNEI. Between the trimmed V and J ends, which lost 8 bases and 10 bases, there was a span of 12 bases. This CDR3 has 11 amino acids. The CDR3 region has the DNA TGTGCCAGCCTGGAAGGGAGGGAGCAGTTCTTC. This encodes CASLEGREQFF.

Regarding this clone: The same CDR3 is also encoded by other DNA sequences in this sample. The chain uses TRBV5-4 and TRBJ2-3; no firm D call. This CDR3 has 13 residues. V was trimmed by 0 bases and J by 2 bases, leaving 4 bases between them. Germline lookup yields CDR1 SGHNT and CDR2 YYREEE (reference sequence). This CDR3 is CASSLVATDTQYF. The DNA of the CDR3 is TGTGCCAGCAGCTTGGTAGCCACAGATACGCAGTATTTT.

The V gene is TRBV2, the J gene TRBJ1-2, with TRBD1 matching 8 bases. Looked up from germline, CDR1 is SNHLY and CDR2 is FYNNEI. This CDR3 comprises 14 residues. V lost 3 bases to trimming and J lost 2 bases; unmatched junction nucleotides: 2. The CDR3 region has the DNA TGTGCCAGCAGTGACCAGGGGGCGAACTATGGCTACACCTTC. Translation gives CASSDQGANYGYTF. The full variable domain, completed using reference TRBV2 and TRBJ1-2, is EPEVTQTPSHQVTQMGQEVILRCVPISNHLYFYWYRQILGQKVEFLVSFYNNEISEKSEIFDDQFSVERPDGSNFTLKIRSTKLEDSAMYFCASSDQGANYGYTFGSGTRLTVV.

The genes are TRBV25-1 and TRBJ2-1; D gene unclear. V lost 6 bases, J lost 6 bases, and 9 bases lay in between. The CDR3 sequence is 12 residues long. Looked up from germline, CDR1 is MGHDK and CDR2 is SYGVNS. The CDR3 DNA sequence: TGTGCCAGCAGCCCTGCTGGCAATGAGCAGTTCTTC. Residues: CASSPAGNEQFF.

This rearrangement joins TRBV2 to TRBJ2-7, with TRBD2 matching 9 bases. Trimming removed 4 bases from V and 4 bases from J; junction bases left unmatched: 5. Germline V gives CDR1 SNHLY, CDR2 FYNNEI. The CDR3 totals 14 residues. The CDR3 DNA is TGTGCCAGCAGTGCGGGACTAGCTTTGTACGAGCAGTACTTC. Its translation is CASSAGLALYEQYF.

The count of this clone is one. This chain uses TRBV14 with TRBJ1-2; 7 nucleotides agree with TRBD1. The CDR3 totals 12 residues. The V segment lost 5 bases and the J segment 8 bases; nucleotides outside the gene matches: 5. Germline assignment: CDR1 SGHDN and CDR2 FVKESK. CDR3 residues: CASSFGTAGYTF. The CDR3 nucleotides read TGTGCCAGCAGCTTCGGGACAGCCGGCTACACCTTC.

The chain combines TRBV5-4 with TRBJ2-1; possibly TRBD2 for D (6 bases). Germline V gene data show CDR1 as SGHNT and CDR2 as YYREEE (reference sequence). V was shortened by 2 bases and J by 9 bases, with 12 bases between the two germline ends. CDR3 length equals 13 residues. DNA of the CDR3: TGTGCCAGCAGCTTAACTAGCTCAGGTGAGCAGTTCTTC. It is translated as CASSLTSSGEQFF.

This chain links TRBV5-4 with TRBJ2-3, with a weak D call TRBD1 (5 bases). The germline CDR1 and CDR2 sequences are SGHNT and YYREEE (reference sequence). The V end was cut by 3 bases, the J end by 3 bases, with 11 bases between. The CDR3 contains 14 residues. CDR3 nucleotide sequence: TGTGCCAGCAGCTCCCAGGGCAGGACAGATACGCAGTATTTT. Protein sequence: CASSSQGRTDTQYF.

This clone was detected once. This sequence joins TRBV6-5 and TRBJ1-3, with D unclear. V was cut by 4 bases and J by 4 bases, with 8 bases left in between. The CDR3 consists of 13 residues. Germline V CDR1 and CDR2: MNHEY, SVGAGI. CDR3 amino acids: CASSSLRGNTIYF. CDR3 DNA: TGTGCCAGCAGTTCGCTCAGGGGAAACACCATATATTTT.

The V gene is TRBV4-1, the J gene TRBJ2-2, with 7 nucleotides matching TRBD1. Trimming at V came to 2 bases and at J to 7 bases, leaving 7 bases not matched to a gene. Per the germline V gene, CDR1 is MGHRA and CDR2 is YSYEKL. The CDR3 has 15 residues. The CDR3 loop is CASSQIDRAVGELFF. CDR3 DNA: TGCGCCAGCAGCCAAATAGACAGGGCTGTCGGGGAGCTGTTTTTT.

The chain joins TRBV18 to TRBJ2-7; perhaps D is TRBD1 or TRBD2 (5 bases each). The CDR3 is 15 residues long. The V end lost 4 bases, the J end lost 0 bases, and 13 bases lay between the germline ends. CDR1 and CDR2 (germline): KGHSH, LQKENI. CDR3 in DNA: TGTGCCAGCTCACACCGGGACGGAAGCTCCTACGAGCAGTACTTC. This gives the protein CASSHRDGSSYEQYF.